This T cell receptor beta chain was captured by sequencing in a study of response to subunit inactivated influenza vaccine. In this sample, this clonotype turned up many times. The antigen is unknown. The germline V and J ends were trimmed by 4 bases and 4 bases, with 5 bases remaining between them. In germline, CDR1 is SQVTM, CDR2 ANQGSEA. The CDR3 runs 11 residues. Study-wide points: The authors suggested that every seasonal influenza vaccination recruits few new T cells.

TCRdb re-called the RT-PCR reads through MiXCR, storing one row per CDR3 protein. The sample includes about 700,000 distinct CDR3 sequences, around 16% of them seen just once. The receptor comes from a man aged 45-65 years who received an inactivated influenza vaccine. Material: PBMCs from blood, obtained less than 13 days after vaccination. The chain carries TRBV29-1 and TRBJ2-1, with D unclear. The CDR3 DNA sequence: TGCAGCGTTGGAAAGTACAATGAGCAGTTCTTC. Translated, it gives CSVGKYNEQFF.